This T cell receptor beta chain was observed in a study of blood T cell repertoires in COVID-19. Study overall: Collection of acute and convalescent COVID-19 samples took place in the United States, Italy and Spain.

Trimming cost V 2 bases and J 4 bases; bases outside gene matches: 4. The CDR3 length is 15 residues. In germline, CDR1 is SNHLY, CDR2 FYNNEI. In the original processing: Reference gene primer amplification gave estimated nucleated cell counts. Assay: immunoSEQ multiplex PCR; the TCRdb copy retains only in-frame clones and omits some. For V, J and clone size, that table is used; D and trimming come from the DNA. The data contain approximately 85,000 clones, around 83% of them seen just once; the ten biggest clones take up about a fifth. This sequence was found in an elderly woman in a cohort sampled during active or convalescent COVID-19. Sequencing input: peripheral blood. This sequence joins TRBV2 and TRBJ2-1; 8 positions match TRBD2. The CDR3 coding sequence is TGTGCCAGCAGTGAAATCGGGGGGGGATACAATGAGCAGTTCTTC. Translating it yields CASSEIGGGYNEQFF.